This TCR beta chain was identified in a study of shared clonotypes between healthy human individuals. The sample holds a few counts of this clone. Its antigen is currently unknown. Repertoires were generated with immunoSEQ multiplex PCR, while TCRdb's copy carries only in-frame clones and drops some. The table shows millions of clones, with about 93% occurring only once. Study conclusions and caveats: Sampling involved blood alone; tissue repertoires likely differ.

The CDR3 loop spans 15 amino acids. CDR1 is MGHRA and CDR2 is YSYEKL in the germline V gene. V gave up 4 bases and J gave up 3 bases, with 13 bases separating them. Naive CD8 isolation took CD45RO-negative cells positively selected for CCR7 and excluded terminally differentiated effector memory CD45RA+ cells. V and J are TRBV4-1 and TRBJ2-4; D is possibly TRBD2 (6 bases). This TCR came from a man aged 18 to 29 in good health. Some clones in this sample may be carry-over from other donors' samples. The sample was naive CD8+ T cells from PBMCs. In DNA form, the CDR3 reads TGCGCCAGCAGCCCCCCTAGCGACATCAAAAACATTCAGTACTTC. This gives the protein CASSPPSDIKNIQYF.